This T cell receptor beta chain was sequenced for a study of CD8 T cells in Susac syndrome. cDNA came from approximately 0.5 to 1 ug RNA primed by random hexamers. The method of amplification for TCR beta CDR3 was immunoSEQ multiplex PCR, covering 54 Vbeta and 13 Jbeta. TCRdb passed the immunoSEQ multiplex PCR reads through MiXCR, listing each CDR3 protein once. The data hold more than 150,000 distinct CDR3 sequences, with less than 97% observed a single time. The trim removed 3 bases at V and 2 bases at J, leaving 3 bases unmatched. CDR1 and CDR2 from the germline V gene are SQVTM and ANQGSEA. The length of the CDR3 is 14 residues.

The specimen sequenced was CD8+ T cells from PBMCs. The TCR sequence derives from a human donor with multiple sclerosis. This chain links TRBV29-1 with TRBJ2-7, with 11 bases matching TRBD1. The CDR3 nucleotides read TGCAGCGTTGAGTCGGGACAGGGGGCCTACGAGCAGTACTTC. This gives the protein CSVESGQGAYEQYF.